The 3 T cell receptor beta chains below all came from one sample that was sequenced in a study of blood T cell repertoires in COVID-19. TCRdb keeps only in-frame clones here, not all; method: immunoSEQ multiplex PCR. The table includes 65,000 or so clones, roughly 87% detected once. Source material: peripheral blood. The receptors shown here come from a human donor with acute or convalescent COVID-19. The donor label of this sample is uncertain.

The chain joins TRBV2 to TRBJ2-5; 10 nucleotides match TRBD2. Unmatched junction bases numbered 17, after V lost 8 bases and J lost 2 bases. The CDR3 sequence is 18 residues long. Per the germline V gene, CDR1 is SNHLY and CDR2 is FYNNEI. CDR3 sequence reads: CASGWWLAGVPAQETQYF. In nucleotides, the CDR3 is TGTGCCAGCGGCTGGTGGCTAGCGGGAGTTCCCGCGCAAGAGACCCAGTACTTC.

The DNA for the CDR3 is TGTGCCTGGACCCGACCGAGAGGAACGGTGAACACTGAAGCTTTCTTT. Translated, it gives CAWTRPRGTVNTEAFF. This chain links TRBV30 with TRBJ1-1; D gene ambiguous. The CDR3 extends over 16 amino acids. Germline loops: CDR1 GTSNPN, CDR2 SVGIG (reference sequence). V gave up 4 bases and J gave up 0 bases, with 18 bases separating them. Complete variable domain (other parts from reference TRBV30 and TRBJ1-1): SQTIHQWPATLVQPVGSPLSLECTVEGTSNPNLYWYRQAAGRGLQLLFYSVGIGQISSEVPQNLSASRPQDRQFILSSKKLLLSDSGFYLCAWTRPRGTVNTEAFFGQGTRLTVV.

The V gene is TRBV10-1, the J gene TRBJ2-1, with D maybe TRBD2 (5 bases). Germline V lookup: CDR1 WNHNN, CDR2 SYGVQD (reference sequence). The CDR3 loop spans 13 amino acids. V lost 6 bases to trimming and J lost 4 bases, with 10 bases between them. This CDR3 reads CASRREGYNEQFF. CDR3 nucleotides: TGCGCCAGCAGACGAGAGGGTTACAATGAGCAGTTCTTC.